What follows are 18 T cell receptor beta chains derived from one specimen sequenced in a study of cytomegalovirus exposure and HLA in healthy donors. It was with 60 Vbeta and 13 Jbeta primers that the PCR ran. Only in-frame clones appear in the TCRdb table, and some are missing; sequencing was by immunoSEQ multiplex PCR. The data show about 80,000 clones, 80% seen once. Sequencing was performed on PBMCs. All receptors come from a man aged 45 to 65 in good health and CMV-seropositive.

The genes are TRBV7-2 and TRBJ2-1; tentatively, D is TRBD1 or TRBD2 (5 bases each). Germline V gene data show CDR1 as SGHTA and CDR2 as FQGNSA. The CDR3 has 15 amino acids. V was cut by 5 bases and J by 4 bases, with 15 bases left in between. The CDR3 nucleotides read TGTGCCAGCAGCGTAGGGGCGGGCGCTTACAATGAGCAGTTCTTC. Its translation: CASSVGAGAYNEQFF.

There are a few counts of this clone. The chain combines TRBV11-1 with TRBJ2-7; perhaps TRBD2 as D (5 bases). V lost 5 bases, J lost 4 bases, and 12 bases lay in between. From germline, CDR1 is SGHAT and CDR2 FQDESV (reference sequence). The CDR3 loop spans 13 amino acids. CDR3 DNA sequence: TGTGCCAGCAGCACACTAGTGGTGTACGAGCAGTACTTC. Protein sequence: CASSTLVVYEQYF.

The gene calls are TRBV18 and TRBJ2-7; D gene unclear. Germline V CDR1 and CDR2: KGHSH, LQKENI. The CDR3 spans 15 residues. The germline V and J ends were trimmed by 3 bases and 0 bases, with 12 bases remaining between them. As DNA, the CDR3 is TGTGCCAGCTCACCTGACACTGCGATCTCCTACGAGCAGTACTTC. Its protein is CASSPDTAISYEQYF.

The V and J genes are TRBV10-3 and TRBJ2-1; possibly TRBD2 for D (6 bases). Germline lookup yields CDR1 ENHRY and CDR2 SYGVKD. Deletions cut 10 bases from V and 9 bases from J, with 16 bases between. This CDR3 is 12 amino acids long. For the CDR3, the DNA is TGTGCCACGGGACTCGCGCGCGGTGAGCAGTTCTTC. The encoded protein is CATGLARGEQFF.

V and J are TRBV6-4 and TRBJ2-2, with D tentatively TRBD1 (5 bases). This CDR3 comprises 16 residues. Trimming cost V 4 bases and J 2 bases, with 14 bases left between them. Germline CDR1 reads MRHNA; CDR2 reads SNTAGT. This CDR3 reads CASSVRVASNTGELFF. The CDR3 bases are TGTGCCAGCAGTGTCAGGGTGGCATCTAACACCGGGGAGCTGTTTTTT.

The chain has TRBV2 and TRBJ2-1, with 7 bases matching TRBD2. The length of the CDR3 is 15 residues. Unmatched junction bases numbered 6, after V lost 1 base and J lost 6 bases. Per germline, CDR1 SNHLY and CDR2 FYNNEI. CDR3 residues: CASSEGTSSGNEQFF. The CDR3 nucleotides are TGTGCCAGCAGTGAAGGGACTAGTTCAGGCAATGAGCAGTTCTTC.

The chain carries TRBV2 and TRBJ1-2; D not certain. The germline V and J ends were trimmed by 1 base and 4 bases, with 13 bases remaining between them. This CDR3 region has 15 residues. CDR1 is SNHLY and CDR2 is FYNNEI in the germline V gene. The CDR3 DNA sequence: TGTGCCAGCAGTGAAGTGAGGGATGTAGGCTATGGCTACACCTTC. Protein: CASSEVRDVGYGYTF.

The chain combines TRBV12-5 with TRBJ2-7; 8 positions match TRBD1. The CDR3 contains 14 residues. Germline V gene sequence: CDR1 LGHNT, CDR2 FRNRAP. V gave up 1 base and J gave up 7 bases; unmatched junction bases: 6. The CDR3 DNA follows: TGTGCTAGTGGTTTGGGGGACAGGCCCGGGGAGCAGTACTTC. Its translation: CASGLGDRPGEQYF. Based on the CDR3 plus reference TRBV12-5 and TRBJ2-7, the full variable domain is DARVTQTPRHKVTEMGQEVTMRCQPILGHNTVFWYRQTMMQGLELLAYFRNRAPLDDSGMPKDRFSAEMPDATLATLKIQPSEPRDSAVYFCASGLGDRPGEQYFGPGTRLTVT.

This chain connects TRBV6-5 to TRBJ2-5, with 7 bases lining up with TRBD1. CDR3 length: 13 amino acids. Germline V CDR1 and CDR2: MNHEY, SVGAGI. Unmatched junction bases numbered 4, after V lost 6 bases and J lost 3 bases. DNA for the CDR3: TGTGCCAGCAGGTACGACAGGGAAGAGACCCAGTACTTC. Amino acids: CASRYDREETQYF.

This clone was observed a few times. The chain couples TRBV18 to TRBJ2-7, with D possibly being TRBD1 (6 bases). V was trimmed by 3 bases and J by 1 base, leaving 7 bases between them. The length of the CDR3 is 13 residues. The germline V gene encodes CDR1 KGHSH and CDR2 LQKENI. CDR3 sequence reads: CASSPGTSYEQYF. The CDR3, as DNA: TGTGCCAGCTCACCCGGGACATCCTACGAGCAGTACTTC.

This clone was counted only a few times. The chain is built from TRBV7-9 and TRBJ1-1; no reliable D call. The V end was cut by 3 bases, the J end by 0 bases, with 2 bases between. The CDR3 covers 12 residues. Per germline, CDR1 SEHNR and CDR2 FQNEAQ (reference sequence). The CDR3 region has the DNA TGTGCCAGCAGCTTTATGAACACTGAAGCTTTCTTT. Its translation: CASSFMNTEAFF.

The rearrangement joins TRBV2 to TRBJ2-5, with 8 bases fitting TRBD2. The length of the CDR3 is 16 residues. Germline V gives CDR1 SNHLY, CDR2 FYNNEI. Trimming at V came to 5 bases and at J to 11 bases, leaving 19 bases not matched to a gene. CDR3 residues: CASSPHLGTRGFGQYF. The DNA of the CDR3 is TGTGCCAGCAGTCCCCACCTCGGGACTAGGGGGTTTGGGCAGTACTTC.

The chain links TRBV5-6 to TRBJ2-3, with 8 bases that match TRBD2. V trimming: 2 bases; J trimming: 5 bases; junction bases outside the gene matches: 7. The CDR3 length is 15 residues. Germline values: CDR1 SGHDT, CDR2 YYEEEE. The CDR3 DNA sequence: TGTGCCAGCAGCTTCGCGGGGGGCGGAATAGATACGCAGTATTTT. Translated: CASSFAGGGIDTQYF.

V and J are TRBV5-6 and TRBJ2-2; perhaps TRBD1 as D (6 bases). This CDR3 has 17 amino acids. V was clipped by 4 bases and J by 8 bases, with 24 bases between them. CDR1 SGHDT and CDR2 YYEEEE come from the germline V gene. CDR3: CASSADWGQGTVGELFF. In nucleotides, the CDR3 is TGTGCCAGCAGCGCCGACTGGGGGCAGGGTACAGTGGGGGAGCTGTTTTTT.

V gene TRBV11-2 combines with J gene TRBJ2-1, with 9 bases fitting TRBD2. This CDR3 region has 14 residues. The trim removed 5 bases at V and 8 bases at J, leaving 7 bases unmatched. Germline CDR1 SGHAT, CDR2 FQNNGV. The CDR3 sequence: CASSPGAGGYEQFF. Written as DNA, the CDR3 is TGTGCCAGCAGCCCGGGGGCGGGGGGGTATGAGCAGTTCTTC.

This chain joins TRBV19 and TRBJ2-1; 7 bases line up with TRBD2. This CDR3 has 16 residues. CDR1 is LNHDA and CDR2 is SQIVND in the germline V gene (reference sequence). V was pared by 5 bases and J by 8 bases, with 15 bases of the junction left unmatched. The CDR3 here is CASSGELADFPDEQFF. The CDR3 DNA follows: TGTGCCAGTAGTGGGGAGCTAGCGGATTTCCCAGATGAGCAGTTCTTC.

The chain joins TRBV19 to TRBJ1-4; no definite D call. V lost 6 bases and J lost 4, with 15 bases in between. The CDR3 is made up of 15 amino acids. Germline CDR1 LNHDA, CDR2 SQIVND (reference sequence). CDR3 sequence: CASSSPQAFNEKLFF. The DNA for the CDR3 is TGTGCCAGTAGCTCCCCGCAAGCGTTTAATGAAAAACTGTTTTTT.

The genes are TRBV5-1 and TRBJ1-1, with 7 bases aligning to TRBD1. V shed 3 bases, J shed 5 bases, and the junction held 7 bases outside the gene matches. Germline-derived CDR1 and CDR2 are SGHRS and YFSETQ. The CDR3 contains 14 residues. CDR3 nucleotides: TGCGCCAGCAGCTCCGGGACAGCAAGTACTGAAGCTTTCTTT. Encoded protein: CASSSGTASTEAFF.